This is a list of T cell receptor beta chains from one sample in a study of vaccination and CD4 T cells after COVID-19. TCRdb used MiXCR to reprocess the PCR reads, holding one entry per CDR3 protein. The sample gives 14,000 or so distinct CDR3 sequences, about 31% of which show up once; approximately 22% is in the top ten. Their recognized antigens are unknown. Sequenced: cultured CD4+ T cells from blood. These receptors all come from a human donor with COVID-19. Both conserved end residues are trimmed from each CDR3.

>TRBV7-2
ASSLDNRGPHYGYT
>TRBV29-1
SVEDRGGNLAKNIQY
>TRBV20-1
SAMGDRGQLF
>TRBV24-1
ATSDHRTGAGNTIY
>TRBV7-8
ASSWGGANVLT
>TRBV18
ASSRKGRTLYGYT
>TRBV25-1
ASSVSGNTGELF
>TRBV9
ASSVATGGNTEAF
>TRBV11-2
ASSAWGTSGGEQETQY
>TRBV20-1
SASAINGNQPQH
>TRBV6-2/TRBV6-3
ASSYSAGLYQGVGNTIY
>TRBV25-1
ASSPRGKGTEAF
>TRBV11-3
ASSLEGRSEQY
>TRBV7-3
ASSLNPPGANTGELF
>TRBV6-5
ASSSRGGRTDTQY
>TRBV19
ASSKGTVPYEQY
>TRBV20-1
SARDPGQINSPLH
>TRBV28
ASSLTGVLSTDTQY
>TRBV7-8
ASSPPRQGQETQY
>TRBV5-1
ASSYLLTDTQY